Listed below are T cell receptor beta chains from one sample, sequenced in a study of OX40 agonist ivuxolimab in advanced cancers. TCRdb's table, derived via immunoSEQ multiplex PCR, lists solely in-frame clones and lacks some. The sample lists 55,000 or so clones; approximately 84% were seen once. The source was CD4+ or CD8+ T cells sorted from blood, collected in a trial of the OX40 agonist ivuxolimab. The receptors were sampled from an adult with an advanced solid tumor such as melanoma, head and neck, liver or kidney cancer. CDR3s include the opening cysteine and the closing phenylalanine or tryptophan. The D gene is left open where the match is weak.

CDR3	DNA	D	V	J
CSAGGPRLEQYF	TGCAGCGCAGGGGGCCCTAGACTAGAGCAGTACTTC	TRBD1	TRBV29-1	TRBJ2-7
CASSPHSGTTTGELFF	TGTGCCAGCAGCCCTCACTCCGGGACGACCACCGGGGAGCTGTTTTTT	.	TRBV14	TRBJ2-2
CASSLGLADYNEQFF	TGTGCCAGCAGTTTAGGACTAGCAGACTACAATGAGCAGTTCTTC	TRBD2	TRBV28	TRBJ2-1
CASRIGGTGELFF	TGTGCCAGCAGGATAGGGGGTACCGGGGAGCTGTTTTTT	.	TRBV28	TRBJ2-2
CASSSRTSSSYEQYF	TGTGCCAGCAGCTCCCGGACCTCGAGCTCCTACGAGCAGTACTTC	.	TRBV7-2	TRBJ2-7
CASSPWATGPSSYEQYF	TGCGCCAGCAGCCCCTGGGCCACCGGCCCGAGCTCCTACGAGCAGTACTTC	.	TRBV4-1	TRBJ2-7
CASSELVGSEAFF	TGTGCCAGCAGTGAATTGGTAGGTTCTGAAGCTTTCTTT	.	TRBV25-1	TRBJ1-1
CASSPGPPGGSGANVLTF	TGCGCCAGCAGCCCCGGGCCTCCAGGGGGCTCTGGGGCCAACGTCCTGACTTTC	TRBD1	TRBV5-1	TRBJ2-6
CASSVGGSGSFQETQYF	TGTGCCAGCAGCGTAGGGGGTAGCGGGAGTTTCCAAGAGACCCAGTACTTC	TRBD2	TRBV9	TRBJ2-5
CASSSPGTIINEQFF	TGTGCCAGCAGCAGCCCCGGGACCATAATTAATGAGCAGTTCTTC	.	TRBV28	TRBJ2-1